The rows below give T cell receptor beta chains drawn from one sample of a study of PD-L1 blockade in urothelial cancer. The assay was immunoSEQ multiplex PCR, and TCRdb's table has in-frame clones only and misses some. Of 75,000 to 95,000 clones in the sample, 90% to 95% were seen once. The sequences come from PBMCs, collected around atezolizumab (anti-PD-L1) treatment. Receptors originate from a man between 60 and 75 years old with urothelial cancer. CDR3s include the opening cysteine and the closing phenylalanine or tryptophan. A D gene is named only where the DNA matches it firmly. A row's size may be missing; if present it is once, few, many or a size class.

V	D	size	J	CDR3	DNA
TRBV10-3	TRBD1	-	TRBJ1-4	CAISPTGNDEKLFF	TGTGCCATCTCCCCGACAGGGAACGATGAAAAACTGTTTTTT
TRBV19	TRBD1	-	TRBJ1-2	CASSLIDRGHYGYTF	TGTGCCAGTAGCTTAATCGACAGGGGGCACTATGGCTACACCTTC
TRBV5-4	-	-	TRBJ2-3	CASSKNQGGGTDTQYF	TGTGCCAGCAGCAAGAATCAAGGGGGAGGCACAGATACGCAGTATTTT
TRBV4-1	-	-	TRBJ2-7	CASSQEVRTIALYEQYF	TGCGCCAGCAGCCAAGAGGTTCGGACTATAGCCCTCTACGAGCAGTACTTC
TRBV30	-	-	TRBJ1-3	CAWSVISGSSGNTIYF	TGTGCCTGGAGTGTAATCTCGGGGAGCTCTGGAAACACCATATATTTT
TRBV5-6	-	-	TRBJ2-7	CASSLRTASYEQYF	TGTGCCAGCAGCTTGAGGACAGCGAGCTACGAGCAGTACTTC
TRBV6-5	-	-	TRBJ1-1	CASSYGGGVNTEAFF	TGTGCCAGCAGTTATGGGGGCGGCGTGAACACTGAAGCTTTCTTT
TRBV7-3	-	-	TRBJ1-1	CASSQTAGKGKAFF	TGTGCCAGCAGTCAAACGGCAGGGAAGGGCAAAGCTTTCTTT
TRBV10-3	-	-	TRBJ1-6	CAISIGQRYNSPLHF	TGTGCCATCAGTATTGGACAAAGATATAATTCACCCCTCCACTTT
TRBV27	TRBD1	-	TRBJ1-2	CASSRQGESNYGYTF	TGTGCCAGCAGCCGCCAGGGGGAGAGTAACTATGGCTACACCTTC
TRBV29-1	TRBD1	once	TRBJ2-3	CSADDGTGADTQYF	TGCAGCGCGGATGACGGGACAGGGGCAGATACGCAGTATTTT
TRBV6-5	TRBD1	-	TRBJ1-3	CASSPGQGGNTIYF	TGTGCCAGCAGTCCCGGACAGGGCGGAAACACCATATATTTT
TRBV10-3	-	-	TRBJ1-3	CAIASSGNTIYF	TGTGCCATCGCGAGTTCTGGAAACACCATATATTTT
TRBV5-5	-	few	TRBJ1-2	CASSPGGMIYGYTF	TGTGCCAGCAGCCCGGGCGGGATGATCTATGGCTACACCTTC
TRBV5-1	TRBD2	-	TRBJ2-3	CASSLGAGDGADTQYF	TGCGCCAGCAGCTTGGGGGCGGGAGACGGAGCAGATACGCAGTATTTT
TRBV7-9	-	-	TRBJ1-6	CASSLRGGRGNSPLHF	TGTGCCAGCAGCTTACGAGGGGGTAGGGGCAATTCACCCCTCCACTTT
TRBV5-5	TRBD1	few	TRBJ2-2	CASSLVQGDTGELFF	TGTGCCAGCAGCTTGGTACAGGGGGACACCGGGGAGCTGTTTTTT
TRBV7-9	TRBD2	-	TRBJ2-5	CASSYRLAGETQYF	TGTGCCAGCAGTTACCGACTAGCGGGGGAGACCCAGTACTTC
TRBV23-1	-	-	TRBJ2-1	CAAAGKSSYNEQFF	TGCGCCGCGGCCGGGAAGAGCTCCTACAATGAGCAGTTCTTC
TRBV5-1	-	-	TRBJ1-3	CASSLAGYGNTIYF	TGCGCCAGCAGCTTGGCAGGTTACGGAAACACCATATATTTT
TRBV4-3	TRBD2	-	TRBJ2-2	CASSQGTSGYTGELFF	TGCGCCAGCAGCCAGGGGACTAGCGGGTACACCGGGGAGCTGTTTTTT
TRBV7-2	-	-	TRBJ2-3	CASSLPGVYTDTQYF	TGTGCCAGCAGCTTACCGGGGGTCTACACAGATACGCAGTATTTT
TRBV7-9	-	-	TRBJ1-5	CASSFQGSNQPQHF	TGTGCCAGCAGCTTTCAGGGGAGCAATCAGCCCCAGCATTTT
TRBV7-8	TRBD2	-	TRBJ2-7	CASSSTSGRASDEQYF	TGTGCCAGCAGCTCCACTAGCGGGAGGGCCAGCGACGAGCAGTACTTC
TRBV28	TRBD1	-	TRBJ2-7	CASRPPRQGPNSYEQYF	TGTGCCAGCAGACCCCCTAGACAGGGGCCAAACTCCTACGAGCAGTACTTC
TRBV2	TRBD1	-	TRBJ2-5	CASSRQGQETQYF	TGTGCCAGCAGCCGACAGGGCCAAGAGACCCAGTACTTC
TRBV28	TRBD2	once	TRBJ2-7	CASQGGPFYEQYF	TGTGCCAGCCAGGGAGGGCCTTTTTACGAGCAGTACTTC
TRBV11-1	TRBD1	-	TRBJ1-1	CASSLGTGTEAFF	TGTGCCAGCAGCTTAGGGACAGGCACTGAAGCTTTCTTT
TRBV7-9	TRBD1	-	TRBJ2-1	CASSDSGTGGGGEQFF	TGTGCCAGCAGCGACTCCGGGACAGGGGGCGGCGGGGAGCAGTTCTTC